This T cell receptor (beta chain) was observed in a study of blood T cell repertoires in COVID-19. About the study: The origin of the acute and convalescent COVID-19 samples was the United States, Italy and Spain.

The CDR3 covers 13 residues. V gave up 3 bases and J gave up 3 bases, with 9 bases separating them. CDR1 and CDR2 from the germline V gene are KGHSH and LQKENI. Data came from immunoSEQ multiplex PCR; TCRdb stores just in-frame clones and leaves some out. Of about 190,000 clones listed, 81% are singletons. This chain connects TRBV18 to TRBJ2-7; no reliable D call. The source is a woman over 75 with COVID-19, enrolled during active disease. Sample: peripheral blood. CDR3: CASSPVLHYEQYF. Written as DNA, the CDR3 is TGTGCCAGCTCACCGGTACTCCACTACGAGCAGTACTTC.